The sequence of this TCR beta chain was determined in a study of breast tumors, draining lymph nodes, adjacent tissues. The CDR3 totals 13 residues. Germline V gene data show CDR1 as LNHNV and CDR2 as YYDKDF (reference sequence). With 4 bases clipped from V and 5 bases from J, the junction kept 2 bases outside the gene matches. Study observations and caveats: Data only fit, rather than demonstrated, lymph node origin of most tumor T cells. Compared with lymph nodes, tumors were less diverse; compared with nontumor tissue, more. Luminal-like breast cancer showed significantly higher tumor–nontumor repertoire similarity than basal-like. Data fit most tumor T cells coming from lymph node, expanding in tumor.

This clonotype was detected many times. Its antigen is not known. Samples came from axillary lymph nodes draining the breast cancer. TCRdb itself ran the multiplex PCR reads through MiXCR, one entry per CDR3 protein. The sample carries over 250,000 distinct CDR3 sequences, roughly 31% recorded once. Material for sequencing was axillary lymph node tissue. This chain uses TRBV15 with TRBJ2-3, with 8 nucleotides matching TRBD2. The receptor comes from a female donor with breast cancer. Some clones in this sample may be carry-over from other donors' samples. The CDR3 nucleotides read TGTGCCACCAGCAACGGGGGGGGAGATACGCAGTATTTT. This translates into CATSNGGGDTQYF.